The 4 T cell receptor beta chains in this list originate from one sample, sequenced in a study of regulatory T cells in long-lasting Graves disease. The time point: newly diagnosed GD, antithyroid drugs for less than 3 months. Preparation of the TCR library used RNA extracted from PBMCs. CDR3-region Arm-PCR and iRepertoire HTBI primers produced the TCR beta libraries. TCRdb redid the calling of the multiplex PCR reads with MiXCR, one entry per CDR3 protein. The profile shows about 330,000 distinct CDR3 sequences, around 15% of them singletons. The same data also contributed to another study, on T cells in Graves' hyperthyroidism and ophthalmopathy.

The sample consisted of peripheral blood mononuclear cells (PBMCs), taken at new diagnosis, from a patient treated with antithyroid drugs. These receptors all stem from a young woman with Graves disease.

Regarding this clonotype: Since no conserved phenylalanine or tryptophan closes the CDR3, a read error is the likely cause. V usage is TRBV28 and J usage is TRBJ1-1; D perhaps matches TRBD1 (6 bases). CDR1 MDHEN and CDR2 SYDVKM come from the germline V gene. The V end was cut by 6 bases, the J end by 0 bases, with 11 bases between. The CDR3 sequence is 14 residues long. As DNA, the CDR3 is TGTGCCAGCAGCCTGACAGGATTGAACACTGAAGCTTTCCTT. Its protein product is CASSLTGLNTEAFL.

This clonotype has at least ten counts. CDR3 DNA: TGTGCCAGCAGCTTCGCCTTTGCCGCTGTAGACAATGAGCAGTTCTTC. Residues: CASSFAFAAVDNEQFF. The chain couples TRBV7-2 to TRBJ2-1; D is unclear. This CDR3 has 16 residues. V lost 3 bases, J lost 5 bases, and 17 bases lay in between. Germline-derived CDR1 and CDR2 are SGHTA and FQGNSA.

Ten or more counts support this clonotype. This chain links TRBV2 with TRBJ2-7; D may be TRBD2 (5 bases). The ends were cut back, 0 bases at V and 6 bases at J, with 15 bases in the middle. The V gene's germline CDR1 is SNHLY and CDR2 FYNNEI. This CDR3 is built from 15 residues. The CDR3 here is CASSEAAGKGSEQYF. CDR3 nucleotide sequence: TGTGCCAGCAGTGAAGCGGCGGGCAAGGGATCCGAGCAGTACTTC.

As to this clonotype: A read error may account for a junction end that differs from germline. CDR3 protein: CSVQGWTNENLFF. CDR3 bases: TGCAGCGTTCAGGGCTGGACTAATGAAAATCTGTTTTTT. The chain couples TRBV20-1 to TRBJ1-4, with D possibly TRBD1 on 5 matching bases. The V gene's germline CDR1 is DFQATT and CDR2 SNEGSKA (reference sequence). The CDR3 runs 13 residues.